This TCR beta chain was captured by sequencing in a study of OX40 agonist ivuxolimab in advanced cancers. Overall study: Patients were treated with intravenous ivuxolimab, dosed at 0.01 to 10 mg/kg and infused every 2 weeks. Partial response was recorded in three patients: one hepatocellular carcinoma and two cutaneous melanoma cases. Dose-escalation patients suffered from hepatocellular carcinoma, melanoma, renal cell or head and neck cancer.

This clone was seen once. The antigen remains undetermined. Study-level points and caveats: At 0.1 to 3.0 mg/kg and by week 6, CD4+ and CD8+ T cells in the blood had expanded clonally.

In germline, CDR1 is SGHTA, CDR2 FQGTGA. The length of the CDR3 is 14 residues. Trimming took off 2 bases at V and 4 bases at J, with 11 bases between the two ends. Clones were sequenced by immunoSEQ multiplex PCR, and TCRdb holds only the in-frame ones, with some missing. This table holds about 61,000 clones, roughly 90% found once. Sequences were derived from CD4+ or CD8+ T cells sorted from blood, sampled in a trial of the OX40 agonist ivuxolimab. The receptor was isolated from an adult with an advanced solid tumor such as melanoma, head and neck, liver or kidney cancer. The V call is TRBV7-3, the J call TRBJ2-5; D ambiguous. CDR3 DNA: TGTGCCAGCAGCTTATTGGGGAATGGAGAGACCCAGTACTTC. This gives the protein CASSLLGNGETQYF.